The next 12 T cell receptor beta chains were all read from a single sample in a study of T cells in Graves' hyperthyroidism and ophthalmopathy. Researchers took RNA transcripts and amplified the TCR beta CDR3 regions from them. With the HTBI primer set, the TCR CDR3 went through a first round of RT-PCR. TCRdb itself ran the multiplex PCR reads through MiXCR, one entry per CDR3 protein. The table shows 300,000 to 400,000 distinct CDR3 sequences, with 18% occurring only once. Sample: blood. These receptors all come from a woman aged 45-60 years with Graves' hyperthyroidism.

This clonotype has only a few counts. This chain uses TRBV15 with TRBJ1-4; TRBD1 is a possible D gene (5 bases). The germline V gene has CDR1 LNHNV and CDR2 YYDKDF (reference sequence). The CDR3 is made up of 12 amino acids. Between the trimmed V and J ends, which lost 3 bases and 8 bases, there was a span of 7 bases. The CDR3 DNA reads as TGTGCCACCAGCAGGGCAGGGGAAAAACTGTTTTTT. It yields the protein CATSRAGEKLFF.

Many counts were recorded for this clonotype. The rearrangement uses TRBV7-2 and TRBJ2-3; unclear D gene. The CDR3 loop spans 12 amino acids. Looked up from germline, CDR1 is SGHTA and CDR2 is FQGNSA. V gave up 6 bases and J gave up 11 bases, with 15 bases separating them. CDR3 loop: CASSLLGRQQYF. CDR3 nucleotides: TGTGCCAGCAGTCTATTGGGCAGGCAGCAGTATTTT. The whole variable domain, filled in from reference TRBV7-2 and TRBJ2-3, reads GAGVSQSPSNKVTEKGKDVELRCDPISGHTALYWYRQSLGQGLEFLIYFQGNSAPDKSGLPSDRFSAERTGGSVSTLTIQRTQQEDSAVYLCASSLLGRQQYFGPGTRLTVL.

This clonotype has at least ten counts. The rearrangement uses TRBV11-2 and TRBJ2-3; a possible D gene is TRBD2 (6 bases). From germline, CDR1 is SGHAT and CDR2 FQNNGV. The CDR3 extends over 14 amino acids. V was pared by 3 bases and J by 4 bases, with 11 bases between. CDR3 amino acids: CASSFSRLADTQYF. The CDR3 region has the DNA TGTGCCAGCAGCTTTTCCCGACTAGCAGATACGCAGTATTTT.

This clonotype was recorded at least ten times. The V gene is TRBV5-1, the J gene TRBJ1-2; D is undetermined. The germline V gene has CDR1 SGHRS and CDR2 YFSETQ. The CDR3 extends over 14 amino acids. V lost 0 bases and J lost 3, with 9 bases in between. CDR3 loop: CASSLAGGDYGYTF. DNA of the CDR3: TGCGCCAGCAGCTTGGCGGGCGGTGACTATGGCTACACCTTC. Full variable domain (rest looked up from reference TRBV5-1 and TRBJ1-2): KAGVTQTPRYLIKTRGQQVTLSCSPISGHRSVSWYQQTPGQGLQFLFEYFSETQRNKGNFPGRFSGRQFSNSRSEMNVSTLELGDSALYLCASSLAGGDYGYTFGSGTRLTVV.

This clonotype was counted between two and nine times. The V and J genes are TRBV18 and TRBJ2-7, with D perhaps matching TRBD2 (6 bases). The germline CDR1 and CDR2 sequences are KGHSH and LQKENI. The length of the CDR3 is 13 residues. The V end lost 11 bases, the J end lost 4 bases, and 18 bases lay between the germline ends. The CDR3 DNA reads as TGTGCCCCACTCCGGGCTAGCGCATACGAGCAGTACTTC. Translating it yields CAPLRASAYEQYF.

This clonotype was seen more than once but under ten times. The gene calls are TRBV4-1 and TRBJ1-5; unclear D gene. The V gene lost 4 bases and the J gene lost 2 bases, with 15 bases spanning the gap. The CDR3 extends over 16 amino acids. Germline V gene sequence: CDR1 MGHRA, CDR2 YSYEKL. The CDR3 here is CASSPGRPGGNQPQHF. CDR3 in DNA: TGCGCCAGCAGCCCAGGTAGACCGGGCGGCAATCAGCCCCAGCATTTT.

This clonotype was observed once. One base away lies a much larger clone, so this may be a sequencing read error. The V and J genes are TRBV6-9 and TRBJ2-2; the D is unclear. This CDR3 region has 15 residues. The V gene's germline CDR1 is MNHGY and CDR2 SVAAGI. CDR3 coding DNA: TGTGCCAGCGGTTACGGCAGAGCGAACACCGGGGAGCTGTTTTTT. Its protein is CASGYGRANTGELFF.

At least ten counts were recorded for this clonotype. The genes are TRBV6-1 and TRBJ2-1, with 8 nucleotides matching TRBD2. J lost 0 bases, V lost 2 bases, and 6 bases had no gene match. There are 17 residues in the CDR3. The germline V gene has CDR1 MNHNS and CDR2 SASEGT. The CDR3 nucleotides read TGTGCCAGCAGTGAACTACTAGCGGACTACTCCTACAATGAGCAGTTCTTC. Amino acids: CASSELLADYSYNEQFF.

This chain uses TRBV27 with TRBJ1-4, with no clear D. The ends were cut back, 5 bases at V and 3 bases at J, with 7 bases in the middle. Germline lookup yields CDR1 MNHEY and CDR2 SMNVEV (reference sequence). The CDR3 covers 13 residues. The CDR3 coding sequence is TGTGCCAGCAGTCGCGGCGCTAATGAAAAACTGTTTTTT. It specifies CASSRGANEKLFF.

J is TRBJ2-5 and V is TRBV18; TRBD2 agrees at 7 bases. Germline-derived CDR1 and CDR2 are KGHSH and LQKENI. V dropped 8 bases and J dropped 5; count of bases not matched to a gene: 11. CDR3 length equals 14 residues. CDR3 amino acids: CASRTRDWLETQYF. The CDR3 bases are TGTGCCAGCAGGACTAGAGATTGGTTGGAGACCCAGTACTTC.

The J gene is TRBJ2-1, the V gene TRBV19, with 9 bases that match TRBD2. This CDR3 spans 15 amino acids. The germline V gene has CDR1 LNHDA and CDR2 SQIVND (reference sequence). Trimming removed 4 bases from V and 3 bases from J; junction bases left unmatched: 4. The CDR3, as DNA: TGTGCCAGTAGTACGCGACTAGCGGTCTACAATGAGCAGTTCTTC. Residues: CASSTRLAVYNEQFF.

The rearrangement links TRBV29-1 to TRBJ2-3; D is perhaps TRBD2 (6 bases). Germline loops: CDR1 SQVTM, CDR2 ANQGSEA. The V gene lost 4 bases and the J gene lost 1 base, with 15 bases spanning the gap. The CDR3 consists of 15 residues. CDR3 nucleotide sequence: TGCAGCGTTGTAGGAGGGAGGAGAGGCACAGATACGCAGTATTTT. Translating it yields CSVVGGRRGTDTQYF.